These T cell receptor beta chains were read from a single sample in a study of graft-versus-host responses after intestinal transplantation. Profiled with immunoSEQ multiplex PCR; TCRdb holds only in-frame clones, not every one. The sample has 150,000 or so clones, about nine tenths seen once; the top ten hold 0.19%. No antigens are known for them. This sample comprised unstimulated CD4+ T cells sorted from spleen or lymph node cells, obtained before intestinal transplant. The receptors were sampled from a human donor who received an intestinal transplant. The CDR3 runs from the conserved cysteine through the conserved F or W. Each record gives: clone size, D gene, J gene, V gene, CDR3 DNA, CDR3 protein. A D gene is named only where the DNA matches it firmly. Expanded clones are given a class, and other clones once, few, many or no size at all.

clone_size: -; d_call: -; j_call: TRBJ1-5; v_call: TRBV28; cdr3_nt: TGTGCCAGCAGTTTTAGCCGGGGATGGGGCAATCAGCCCCAGCATTTT; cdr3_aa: CASSFSRGWGNQPQHF
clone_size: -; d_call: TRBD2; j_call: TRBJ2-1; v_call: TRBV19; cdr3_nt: TGTGCCAGTAGTATATACGGACTAGCGTACAATGAGCAGTTCTTC; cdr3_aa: CASSIYGLAYNEQFF
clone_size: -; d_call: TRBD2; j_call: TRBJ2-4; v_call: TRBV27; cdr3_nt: TGTGCCAGCAGCTTAAGGGTAGCGGGGGCCAAAAACATTCAGTACTTC; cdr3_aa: CASSLRVAGAKNIQYF
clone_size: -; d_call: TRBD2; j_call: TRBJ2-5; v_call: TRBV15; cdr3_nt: TGTGCCACCAGCAGAGATAAGCGGGAGGGTCGAGAGACCCAGTACTTC; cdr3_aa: CATSRDKREGRETQYF
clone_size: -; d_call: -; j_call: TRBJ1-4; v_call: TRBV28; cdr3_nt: TGTGCCAGCACCCCGGGAGACCCTAGCGAAAAACTGTTTTTT; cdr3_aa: CASTPGDPSEKLFF
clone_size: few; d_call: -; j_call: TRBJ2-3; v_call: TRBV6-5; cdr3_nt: TGTGCCAGCAGAGCCGACATCACAGATACGCAGTATTTT; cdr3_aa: CASRADITDTQYF
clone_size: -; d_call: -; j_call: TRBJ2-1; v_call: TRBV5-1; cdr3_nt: TGCGCCAGCAGCTCCCGACAGTCACGCGAGCAGTTCTTC; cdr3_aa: CASSSRQSREQFF
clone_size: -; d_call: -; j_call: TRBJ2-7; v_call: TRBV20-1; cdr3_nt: TGCAGTGCTAACCGTTACGAGCAGTACTTC; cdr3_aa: CSANRYEQYF
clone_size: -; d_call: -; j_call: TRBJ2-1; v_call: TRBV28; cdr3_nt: TGTGCCGGCAGGGTCCCCGGGGACTCCTACAATGAGCAGTTCTTC; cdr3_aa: CAGRVPGDSYNEQFF
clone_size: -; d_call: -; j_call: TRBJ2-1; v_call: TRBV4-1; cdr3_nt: TGCGCCAGCAGCCCAAGGAGGCAGATGCACTACAATGAGCAGTTCTTC; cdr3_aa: CASSPRRQMHYNEQFF
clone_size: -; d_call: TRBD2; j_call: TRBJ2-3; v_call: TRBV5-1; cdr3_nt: TGCGCCAGCGGGACTAGCGTCACAGATACGCAGTATTTT; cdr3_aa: CASGTSVTDTQYF
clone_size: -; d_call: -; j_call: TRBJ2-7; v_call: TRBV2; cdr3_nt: TGTGCCAGCACCGACCGGAACAGTCGATTCTACGAGCAGTACTTC; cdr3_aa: CASTDRNSRFYEQYF
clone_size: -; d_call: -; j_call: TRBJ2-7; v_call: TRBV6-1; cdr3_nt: TGTGCCAGCACAGGGAACTCCTACGAGCAGTACTTC; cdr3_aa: CASTGNSYEQYF
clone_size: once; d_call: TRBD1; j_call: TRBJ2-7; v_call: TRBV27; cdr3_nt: TGTGCCAGCAGTTTGGCCGGGACAGGCTCCTACGAGCAGTACTTC; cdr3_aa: CASSLAGTGSYEQYF
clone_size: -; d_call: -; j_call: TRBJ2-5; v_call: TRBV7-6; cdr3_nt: TGTGCCAGCAGCTCTCCGGGCAGGGGCGAGACCCAGTACTTC; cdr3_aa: CASSSPGRGETQYF
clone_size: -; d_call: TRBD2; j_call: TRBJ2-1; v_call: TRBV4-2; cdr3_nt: TGTGCCAGCAGCCCTGTGACTAGCGGCTACAATGAGCAGTTCTTC; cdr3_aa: CASSPVTSGYNEQFF
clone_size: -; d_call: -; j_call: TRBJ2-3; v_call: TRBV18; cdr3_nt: TGTGCCAGCTCACCTGGTTCGGGCACAGATACGCAGTATTTT; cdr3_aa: CASSPGSGTDTQYF
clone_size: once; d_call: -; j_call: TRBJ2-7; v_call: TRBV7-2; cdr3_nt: TGTGCCAGCAGCTCCCGTCGGGGGACGCTCTACGAGCAGTACTTC; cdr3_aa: CASSSRRGTLYEQYF
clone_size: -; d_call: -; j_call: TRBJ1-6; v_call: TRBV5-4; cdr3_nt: TGTGCCAGCAGCTTGGATTTGGCTGATAATTCACCCCTCCACTTT; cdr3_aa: CASSLDLADNSPLHF
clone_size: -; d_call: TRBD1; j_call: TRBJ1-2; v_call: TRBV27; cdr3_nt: TGTGCCAGCAGTTCATGGGACAGGGGGGGCTACACCTTC; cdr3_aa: CASSSWDRGGYTF
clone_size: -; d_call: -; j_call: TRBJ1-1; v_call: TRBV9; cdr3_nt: TGTGCCAGCAGCGTAGGCCCCGGGACATTTTACAACTGGAACACTGAAGCTTTCTTT; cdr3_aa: CASSVGPGTFYNWNTEAFF
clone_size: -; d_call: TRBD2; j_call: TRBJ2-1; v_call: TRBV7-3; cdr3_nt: TGTGCCAGCAGCTTATGGGGTAGCGGGAGTTCCTACAATGAGCAGTTCTTC; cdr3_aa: CASSLWGSGSSYNEQFF
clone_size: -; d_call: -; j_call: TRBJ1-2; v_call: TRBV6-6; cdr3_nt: TGTGCCAGCAGTTACGGGAGGGCTGGGGGCTACACCTTC; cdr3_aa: CASSYGRAGGYTF
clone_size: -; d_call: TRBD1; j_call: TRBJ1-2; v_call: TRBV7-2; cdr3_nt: TGTGCCAGCAGCTCTTACAGGGGGCGGGAATATGGCTACACCTTC; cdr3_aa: CASSSYRGREYGYTF
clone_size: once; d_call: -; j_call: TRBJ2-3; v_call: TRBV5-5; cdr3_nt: TGTGCCAGCAGCTCTAGCCCTATCACCACAGATACGCAGTATTTT; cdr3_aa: CASSSSPITTDTQYF
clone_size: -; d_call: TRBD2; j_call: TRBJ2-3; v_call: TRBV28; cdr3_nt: TGTGCCAGCAGGACTAGCGGGAGGACAGATACGCAGTATTTT; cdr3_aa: CASRTSGRTDTQYF
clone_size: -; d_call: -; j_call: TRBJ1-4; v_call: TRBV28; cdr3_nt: TGTGCCATCCTCGACGGACTTAATGAAAAACTGTTTTTT; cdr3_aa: CAILDGLNEKLFF
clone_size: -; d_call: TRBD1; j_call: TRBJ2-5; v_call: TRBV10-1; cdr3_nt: TGCGCCAGCAGTAAGACAGGGGAAGAGACCCAGTACTTC; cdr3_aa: CASSKTGEETQYF
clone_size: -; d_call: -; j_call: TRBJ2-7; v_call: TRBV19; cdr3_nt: TGTGCCAGTAGTGGGACAAATATCAACGAGCAGTACTTC; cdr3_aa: CASSGTNINEQYF
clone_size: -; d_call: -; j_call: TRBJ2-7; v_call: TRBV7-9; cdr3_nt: TGTGCCAGCAGCTCCCGGGACAAAGCCTACGAGCAGTACTTC; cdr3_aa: CASSSRDKAYEQYF
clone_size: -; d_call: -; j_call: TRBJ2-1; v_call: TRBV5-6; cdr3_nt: TGTGCCAGCAGCTTGATGGGGGAGAAGGCCTACAATGAGCAGTTCTTC; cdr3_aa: CASSLMGEKAYNEQFF
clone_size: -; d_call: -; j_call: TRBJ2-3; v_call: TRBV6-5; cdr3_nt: TGTGCCAGCAGTCGACTGACCTCCACAGATACGCAGTATTTT; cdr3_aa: CASSRLTSTDTQYF
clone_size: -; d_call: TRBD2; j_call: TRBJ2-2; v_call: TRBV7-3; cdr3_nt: TGTGCCAGCAGGTCCCTAGCGGGAGGGTTTCCCGGGGAGCTGTTTTTT; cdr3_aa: CASRSLAGGFPGELFF
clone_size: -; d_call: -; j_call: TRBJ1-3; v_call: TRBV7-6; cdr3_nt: TGTGCCAGCAGCTTAGCGATTAAAGGGGGCTCTGGAAACACCATATATTTT; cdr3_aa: CASSLAIKGGSGNTIYF
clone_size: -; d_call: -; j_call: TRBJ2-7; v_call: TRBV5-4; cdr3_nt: TGTGCCAGCAGCTTGGGCGGAACCCGAGAATACGAGCAGTACTTC; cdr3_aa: CASSLGGTREYEQYF